Presented here are 6 T cell receptor beta chains from one specimen sequenced in a study of shared clonotypes between healthy human individuals. Repertoires were generated with immunoSEQ multiplex PCR, while TCRdb's copy carries only in-frame clones and drops some. The table has roughly 1.5 million clones, 98% seen once. Source material: naive CD4+ T cells sorted from blood. Subset indicated: CD45RA+ positively selected. The receptor source for this set is a man aged 30-40 years in good health.

V usage is TRBV2 and J usage is TRBJ2-7; 14 bases are shared with TRBD2. Germline CDR1 is SNHLY and CDR2 is FYNNEI. CDR3 size: 14 residues. Losses at the gene ends were 5 bases for V and 7 bases for J; bases not matched to a gene: 4. The CDR3 loop is CASSNGLAGGEQYF. Here the CDR3 DNA reads TGTGCCAGCAGTAACGGACTAGCGGGAGGTGAGCAGTACTTC. Drawing the rest from reference TRBV2 and TRBJ2-7, the complete variable domain is EPEVTQTPSHQVTQMGQEVILRCVPISNHLYFYWYRQILGQKVEFLVSFYNNEISEKSEIFDDQFSVERPDGSNFTLKIRSTKLEDSAMYFCASSNGLAGGEQYFGPGTRLTVT.

The chain couples TRBV18 to TRBJ2-7; 13 bases align to TRBD2. Germline lookup yields CDR1 KGHSH and CDR2 LQKENI. After removal of 6 bases from V and 7 bases from J, the junction contained 12 bases not matched to a gene. The CDR3 spans 16 residues. Written as DNA, the CDR3 is TGTGCCAGCTCTCCCGGGACTAGCGGGATACGTCGGGAGCAGTACTTC. Translating it yields CASSPGTSGIRREQYF.

The rearrangement uses TRBV7-2 and TRBJ2-5; D possibly matches TRBD1 or TRBD2 (5 bases each). CDR1 and CDR2 from the germline V gene are SGHTA and FQGNSA. V lost 5 bases and J 5 bases, leaving 21 bases between the germline ends. The CDR3 has 16 residues. Here the CDR3 reads CASSPGPMGVGETQYF. In DNA, the CDR3 is TGTGCCAGCAGCCCGGGACCTATGGGAGTGGGGGAGACCCAGTACTTC.

V gene TRBV5-4 combines with J gene TRBJ2-2, with D possibly being TRBD1 or TRBD2 (6 bases each). This CDR3 comprises 14 residues. V gave up 4 bases and J gave up 7 bases, with 14 bases separating them. Per the germline V gene, CDR1 is SGHNT and CDR2 is YYREEE (reference sequence). CDR3 sequence reads: CASSLKGGIGELFF. The CDR3 DNA is TGTGCCAGCAGCCTAAAAGGGGGGATCGGGGAGCTGTTTTTT.

Details on this clone: Other DNA sequences in the sample encode the same CDR3. The V and J genes are TRBV14 and TRBJ2-6; no clear D gene. Per the germline V gene, CDR1 is SGHDN and CDR2 is FVKESK. Trimming took 5 bases from V and 0 from J, leaving 2 bases between them. This CDR3 is built from 13 residues. Here the CDR3 DNA reads TGTGCCAGCAGCAGCTCTGGGGCCAACGTCCTGACTTTC. Protein sequence: CASSSSGANVLTF.

The gene calls are TRBV28 and TRBJ2-7, with TRBD2 matching 7 bases. This CDR3 has 18 amino acids. From germline, CDR1 is MDHEN and CDR2 SYDVKM. Germline trimming cut 2 bases from V and 0 bases from J; bases unmatched to any gene: 13. The CDR3 DNA reads as TGTGCCAGCAGTTTACAAACTAGCGTGATAGGAGGCTCCTACGAGCAGTACTTC. It encodes CASSLQTSVIGGSYEQYF.